The 27 T cell receptor beta chains given below trace back to one sample, sequenced in a study of T cell repertoires in cytomegalovirus infection. TCRdb reprocessed the reads via MiXCR and lists one record per CDR3 protein. Of 200,000 or so distinct CDR3 sequences detected, roughly 28% appear once; the ten largest clones hold 30% to 35%. The sequenced material came from PBMCs. All receptors come from a human donor in good health (CMV status not recorded). Some clones in this sample may be carry-over from other donors' samples.

This clonotype has a handful of counts. This sequence joins TRBV11-2 and TRBJ2-2; no firm D call. Germline V CDR1 and CDR2: SGHAT, FQNNGV. The V end was cut by 0 bases, the J end by 7 bases, with 18 bases between. The CDR3 sequence is 17 residues long. The CDR3 sequence is CASSLDPTSEWVGELFF. The DNA of the CDR3 is TGTGCCAGCAGCTTAGATCCAACAAGTGAATGGGTCGGGGAGCTGTTTTTT.

This chain connects TRBV5-4 to TRBJ2-2; tentative D call: TRBD1 (5 bases). CDR3 length: 15 amino acids. CDR1 is SGHNT and CDR2 is YYREEE in the germline V gene (reference sequence). V lost 4 bases, J lost 0 bases, and 10 bases lay in between. CDR3 protein: CASSHRQSNTGELFF. The CDR3 DNA sequence: TGTGCCAGCAGCCATCGACAGTCGAACACCGGGGAGCTGTTTTTT.

The chain uses TRBV2 and TRBJ1-6; D not resolved. Germline CDR1 SNHLY, CDR2 FYNNEI. This CDR3 spans 14 amino acids. V dropped 6 bases and J dropped 6 bases, with 12 bases sitting between them. The CDR3 DNA reads TGTGCCAGCAGGGAGGATAGCGCTAATTCACCCCTCCACTTT. Amino acid sequence: CASREDSANSPLHF.

The chain recombines TRBV7-8 with TRBJ2-7; D perhaps matches TRBD1 (6 bases). Looked up from germline, CDR1 is SGHVS and CDR2 is FQNEAQ. This CDR3 has 15 amino acids. The V and J ends lost 5 bases and 5 bases respectively, with 19 bases between them. The CDR3 sequence is CASSPQTGPFHEQYF. For the CDR3, the DNA is TGTGCCAGCAGCCCACAGACAGGCCCGTTTCACGAGCAGTACTTC.

The sample holds a few counts of this clonotype. The genes are TRBV2 and TRBJ1-5; 9 bases map to TRBD1. Germline loops: CDR1 SNHLY, CDR2 FYNNEI. V was pared by 10 bases and J by 7 bases, with 5 bases of the junction left unmatched. The CDR3 totals 12 residues. The CDR3 loop is CANRDRVQPQHF. CDR3 sequence (DNA): TGTGCCAACCGGGACAGGGTACAGCCCCAGCATTTT.

V and J are TRBV20-1 and TRBJ2-7; maybe TRBD2 (6 bases). Trimming removed 5 bases at V and 1 base at J, with 18 bases between. This CDR3 contains 15 residues. Germline loops: CDR1 DFQATT, CDR2 SNEGSKA (reference sequence). The CDR3 DNA reads as TGCAGTGCTTTGCCGTTTGGGGGGAATTCCTACGAGCAGTACTTC. It encodes CSALPFGGNSYEQYF.

This clonotype occurred once. The CDR3 bases are TGCAGTGCTTTCCGGACAAGGCCGGGAGAACTGTTTTTT. This gives the protein CSAFRTRPGELFF. This chain connects TRBV20-1 to TRBJ1-4; tentatively, D is TRBD1 (5 bases). CDR1 is DFQATT, CDR2 SNEGSKA, per germline (reference sequence). There are 13 residues in the CDR3. The germline V and J ends were trimmed by 5 bases and 12 bases, with 19 bases remaining between them.

This clonotype was counted a few times. This sequence joins TRBV6-5 and TRBJ1-1; 8 nucleotides line up with TRBD1. The CDR3 is made up of 15 amino acids. V shed 6 bases, J shed 10 bases, and the junction held 16 bases outside the gene matches. Per germline, CDR1 MNHEY and CDR2 SVGAGI. This CDR3 is CASSLVGQDVLRAFF. CDR3 bases: TGTGCCAGCAGCCTTGTGGGACAGGATGTTTTGAGAGCTTTCTTT.

This sequence joins TRBV7-2 and TRBJ2-6; the D is unclear. The CDR3 extends over 16 amino acids. Germline values: CDR1 SGHTA, CDR2 FQGNSA. V dropped 1 base and J dropped 4 bases, with 11 bases sitting between them. The CDR3 nucleotides are TGTGCCAGCAGCTTAGGTTCCCTAACGGGGGCCAACGTCCTGACTTTC. Its translation: CASSLGSLTGANVLTF.

In this sample, this clonotype turned up a few times. The CDR3 bases are TGTGCCAGCAGCTTAGGGGGGATCAACACTGAAGCTTTCTTT. Its protein is CASSLGGINTEAFF. This chain uses TRBV11-3 with TRBJ1-1; a weak D match, TRBD1 (5 bases). Between the trimmed V and J ends, which lost 1 base and 2 bases, there was a span of 8 bases. There are 14 residues in the CDR3. Looked up from germline, CDR1 is SGHNT and CDR2 is YENEEA.

This clonotype came up many times. The rearrangement uses TRBV7-3 and TRBJ2-1, with 8 bases matching TRBD2. CDR3 length: 14 amino acids. V dropped 3 bases and J dropped 5; count of bases not matched to a gene: 3. Germline V CDR1 and CDR2: SGHTA, FQGTGA. As DNA, the CDR3 is TGTGCCAGCAGCTTGGGACTAGGGAACAATGAGCAGTTCTTC. It specifies CASSLGLGNNEQFF.

This clonotype was counted a few times. The chain links TRBV12-3 or TRBV12-4 to TRBJ1-1; 7 bases are shared with TRBD1. The V and J ends lost 6 bases and 9 bases, in that order; junction bases with no gene match: 13. The CDR3 sequence is 14 residues long. The CDR3 DNA sequence: TGTGCCAGCAGACTTACAGGGGACCGGGAGAAAGCTTTCTTT. Amino acids: CASRLTGDREKAFF.

V usage is TRBV5-4 and J usage is TRBJ1-6; tentative D call: TRBD1 (5 bases). The germline CDR1 and CDR2 sequences are SGHNT and YYREEE (reference sequence). The CDR3 sequence is 14 residues long. V was trimmed by 4 bases and J by 6 bases, leaving 11 bases between them. CDR3 loop: CASSGRQINSPLHF. CDR3 in DNA: TGTGCCAGCAGCGGGAGACAGATTAATTCACCCCTCCACTTT.

Many counts were recorded for this clonotype. The V call is TRBV7-2, the J call TRBJ2-1; 10 bases line up with TRBD2. The junction had 9 bases not matched to a gene; V was cut back by 2 bases and J by 2 bases. Germline V lookup: CDR1 SGHTA, CDR2 FQGNSA. This CDR3 spans 18 amino acids. CDR3 region: CASSLMASGGPPYNEQFF. The CDR3 nucleotides are TGTGCCAGCAGCTTAATGGCTAGCGGGGGACCTCCCTACAATGAGCAGTTCTTC. Filled out from reference TRBV7-2 and TRBJ2-1, the complete variable domain reads GAGVSQSPSNKVTEKGKDVELRCDPISGHTALYWYRQSLGQGLEFLIYFQGNSAPDKSGLPSDRFSAERTGGSVSTLTIQRTQQEDSAVYLCASSLMASGGPPYNEQFFGPGTRLTVL.

The chain combines TRBV19 with TRBJ1-6; D gene uncertain. The CDR3 has 13 amino acids. V lost 3 bases, J lost 11 bases, and 11 bases lay in between. Germline CDR1 reads LNHDA; CDR2 reads SQIVND (reference sequence). CDR3: CASSMDHLTPLHF. The DNA for the CDR3 is TGTGCCAGTAGTATGGACCATCTAACACCCCTCCACTTT.

V gene TRBV19 combines with J gene TRBJ1-5; D is uncertain. In germline, CDR1 is LNHDA, CDR2 SQIVND (reference sequence). Trimming stripped 6 bases from V and 7 bases from J, with 19 bases between. The CDR3 extends over 15 amino acids. CDR3 loop: CASRGWRASDQPQHF. The DNA of the CDR3 is TGTGCCAGTAGGGGATGGAGGGCTTCGGACCAGCCCCAGCATTTT.

The chain joins TRBV7-6 to TRBJ1-5, with unresolved D. The V end was cut by 5 bases, the J end by 2 bases, with 13 bases between. The germline gives CDR1 SGHVS, CDR2 FNYEAQ. CDR3 length: 15 amino acids. The CDR3 loop is CASSLLGSGNQPQHF. Written as DNA, the CDR3 is TGTGCCAGCAGCCTTTTGGGATCGGGCAATCAGCCCCAGCATTTT.

This clonotype was detected a few times. The chain uses TRBV20-1 and TRBJ2-5; 7 positions match TRBD1. Per germline, CDR1 DFQATT and CDR2 SNEGSKA (reference sequence). Trimming cost V 1 base and J 4 bases; bases outside gene matches: 6. This CDR3 is built from 14 residues. The CDR3 coding sequence is TGCAGTGCTAGAGGGGACAGCTGGGGAGAGACCCAGTACTTC. This gives the protein CSARGDSWGETQYF.

J is TRBJ2-1 and V is TRBV7-2; TRBD2 is a possible D gene (6 bases). Looked up from germline, CDR1 is SGHTA and CDR2 is FQGNSA. V gave up 5 bases and J gave up 0 bases, with 11 bases separating them. The CDR3 runs to 15 residues. DNA for the CDR3: TGTGCCAGCAGCCCGGGAGAGCTCTCCTACAATGAGCAGTTCTTC. It encodes CASSPGELSYNEQFF.

This chain joins TRBV11-2 and TRBJ2-7, with TRBD2 matching over 7 bases. The CDR3 consists of 14 residues. CDR1 SGHAT and CDR2 FQNNGV come from the germline V gene. Unmatched junction bases numbered 10, after V lost 5 bases and J lost 6 bases. The CDR3 coding sequence is TGTGCCAGCAGCCCCGTTGGAGGGGAGGGCGAGCAGTACTTC. It yields the protein CASSPVGGEGEQYF.

This clonotype was counted between two and nine times. The V gene is TRBV19, the J gene TRBJ1-1; 7 bases are shared with TRBD1. The CDR3 has 15 residues. Germline V CDR1 and CDR2: LNHDA, SQIVND (reference sequence). J was trimmed by 1 base and V by 4 bases; bases with no gene match: 6. The CDR3 sequence is CASSTRTGRNTEAFF. CDR3 nucleotides: TGTGCCAGTAGTACCCGGACAGGACGGAACACTGAAGCTTTCTTT. The full variable domain, in which reference TRBV19 and TRBJ1-1 provide the parts outside the CDR3, is DGGITQSPKYLFRKEGQNVTLSCEQNLNHDAMYWYRQDPGQGLRLIYYSQIVNDFQKGDIAEGYSVSREKKESFPLTVTSAQKNPTAFYLCASSTRTGRNTEAFFGQGTRLTVV.

In this sample, this clonotype turned up once. The genes are TRBV7-3 and TRBJ2-1, with D uncertain. The CDR3 runs to 17 residues. Germline CDR1 SGHTA, CDR2 FQGTGA. V was clipped by 2 bases and J by 0 bases, with 14 bases between them. DNA of the CDR3: TGTGCCAGCAGCTTATTGGATCGGTCGAGCTCCTACAATGAGCAGTTCTTC. Protein: CASSLLDRSSSYNEQFF.

This chain connects TRBV19 to TRBJ1-5; D is possibly TRBD1 (5 bases). V was cut by 2 bases and J by 0 bases, with 14 bases left in between. CDR3 length: 17 residues. CDR1 is LNHDA and CDR2 is SQIVND in the germline V gene (reference sequence). The CDR3 DNA is TGTGCCAGTAGTATATATGGGACGAAGGTTAGCAATCAGCCCCAGCATTTT. This sequence encodes CASSIYGTKVSNQPQHF.

Concerning this clonotype itself: A much larger clone lies one base from this, so it may be a read error. Here the CDR3 DNA reads TGTGCCAGCAGCTCGGGGATTATGAACACTGAAGCTTTCTTT. Encoded protein: CASSSGIMNTEAFF. The chain joins TRBV7-3 to TRBJ1-1; D is ambiguous. The CDR3 totals 14 residues. V was clipped by 4 bases and J by 0 bases, with 9 bases between them. The germline gives CDR1 SGHTA, CDR2 FQGTGA.

V usage is TRBV19 and J usage is TRBJ2-3, with 9 bases identical to TRBD1. CDR1 and CDR2 (germline): LNHDA, SQIVND (reference sequence). The V and J ends lost 3 bases and 2 bases, in that order; junction bases with no gene match: 3. The CDR3 is 15 residues long. This CDR3 is CASSMTGGLTDTQYF. The CDR3 DNA follows: TGTGCCAGTAGTATGACAGGGGGACTCACAGATACGCAGTATTTT.

J is TRBJ1-1 and V is TRBV10-3; D gene uncertain. Trimming pared 0 bases from V and 7 bases from J, leaving 9 bases between. The length of the CDR3 is 13 residues. CDR1 is ENHRY, CDR2 SYGVKD, per germline. The DNA for the CDR3 is TGTGCCATCAGTGAGTCGTGGCAGGTTGAAGCTTTCTTT. It specifies CAISESWQVEAFF.

The V gene is TRBV12-3 or TRBV12-4, the J gene TRBJ1-3, with no clear D. The CDR3 has 22 amino acids. Between the trimmed V and J ends, which lost 1 base and 1 base, there was a span of 29 bases. The CDR3: CASSLEPNRHPSTPRSGNTIYF. The DNA for the CDR3 is TGTGCCAGCAGTTTAGAACCTAACAGACACCCCTCTACACCCCGATCTGGAAACACCATATATTTT.